This TCR beta chain was sequenced during a study of CD4+ T cells in melanoma. As regards this clone: No antigen is known for it.

V was cut by 11 bases and J by 10 bases, with 16 bases left in between. This CDR3 contains 11 residues. Germline-derived CDR1 and CDR2 are ENHRY and SYGVKD. Broader study findings: In melanoma, neoantigen-specific CD4+ T cells reportedly differed in differentiation state. A reported correlation linked neoantigen-specific CD4+ T cells to CD8+, macrophage and B cell function.

Method: immunoSEQ multiplex PCR; TCRdb's copy keeps in-frame clones and lacks some. This sample has about 110,000 clones, with about 90% found just once. This sequence was found in a human donor with melanoma. Sequencing was done on a sample of peripheral blood. The chain has TRBV10-3 and TRBJ2-3; D might be TRBD1 (5 bases). CDR3 nucleotides: TGTGCCTCCCGGAGAGACAGCGCGCAGTATTTT. Protein sequence: CASRRDSAQYF.